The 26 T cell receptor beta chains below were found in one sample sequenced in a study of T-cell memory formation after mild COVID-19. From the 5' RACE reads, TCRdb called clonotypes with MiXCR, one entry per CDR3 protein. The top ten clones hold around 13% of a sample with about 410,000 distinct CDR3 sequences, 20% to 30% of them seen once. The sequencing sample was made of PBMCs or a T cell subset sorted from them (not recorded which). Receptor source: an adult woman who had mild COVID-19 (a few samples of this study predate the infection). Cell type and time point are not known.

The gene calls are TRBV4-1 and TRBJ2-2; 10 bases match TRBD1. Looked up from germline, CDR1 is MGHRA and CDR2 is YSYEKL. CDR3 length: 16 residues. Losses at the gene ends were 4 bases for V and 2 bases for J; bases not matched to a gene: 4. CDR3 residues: CASSRGQGGNTGELFF. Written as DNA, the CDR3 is TGCGCCAGCAGCCGAGGACAGGGGGGCAACACCGGGGAGCTGTTTTTT.

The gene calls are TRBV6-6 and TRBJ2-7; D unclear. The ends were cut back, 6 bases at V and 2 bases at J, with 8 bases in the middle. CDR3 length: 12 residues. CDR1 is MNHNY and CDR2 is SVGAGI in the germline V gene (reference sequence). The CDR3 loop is CASSQEAYEQYF. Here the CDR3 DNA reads TGTGCCAGCAGCCAGGAAGCCTACGAGCAGTACTTC.

The CDR3 here is CASSLTSGGTTDTQYF. Written as DNA, the CDR3 is TGTGCCAGCAGCTTGACTAGCGGGGGAACCACAGATACGCAGTATTTT. The chain has TRBV5-5 and TRBJ2-3; 11 nucleotides match TRBD2. Looked up from germline, CDR1 is SGHKS and CDR2 is YYEKEE (reference sequence). The J segment lost 2 bases and the V segment lost 1 base, leaving 3 bases of the junction unmatched. CDR3 length: 16 amino acids. The complete variable domain, with remaining parts taken from reference TRBV5-5 and TRBJ2-3, reads DAGVTQSPTHLIKTRGQQVTLRCSPISGHKSVSWYQQVLGQGPQFIFQYYEKEERGRGNFPDRFSARQFPNYSSELNVNALLLGDSALYLCASSLTSGGTTDTQYFGPGTRLTVL.

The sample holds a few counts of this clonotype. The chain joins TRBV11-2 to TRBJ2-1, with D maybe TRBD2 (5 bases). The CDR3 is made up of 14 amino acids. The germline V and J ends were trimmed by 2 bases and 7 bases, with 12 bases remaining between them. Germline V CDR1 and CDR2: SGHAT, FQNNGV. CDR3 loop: CASSLSGGSNEQFF. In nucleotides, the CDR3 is TGTGCCAGCAGCTTATCCGGAGGTTCGAATGAGCAGTTCTTC.

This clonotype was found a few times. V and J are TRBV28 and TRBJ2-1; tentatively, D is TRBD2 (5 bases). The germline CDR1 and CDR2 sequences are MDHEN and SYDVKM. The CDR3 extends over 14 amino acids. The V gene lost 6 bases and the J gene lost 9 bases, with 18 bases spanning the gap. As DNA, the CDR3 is TGTGCCAGCAGCCTGGAGGACTCGCCCCGTGAGCAGTTCTTC. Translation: CASSLEDSPREQFF. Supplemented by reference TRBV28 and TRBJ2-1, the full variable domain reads DVKVTQSSRYLVKRTGEKVFLECVQDMDHENMFWYRQDPGLGLRLIYFSYDVKMKEKGDIPEGYSVSREKKERFSLILESASTNQTSMYLCASSLEDSPREQFFGPGTRLTVL.

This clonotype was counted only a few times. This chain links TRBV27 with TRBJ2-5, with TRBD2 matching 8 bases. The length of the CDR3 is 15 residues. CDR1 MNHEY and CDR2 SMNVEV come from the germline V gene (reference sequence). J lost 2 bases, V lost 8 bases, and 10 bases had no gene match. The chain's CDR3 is CASGPVAGPQETQYF. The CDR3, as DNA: TGTGCCAGCGGGCCGGTAGCGGGGCCACAAGAGACCCAGTACTTC.

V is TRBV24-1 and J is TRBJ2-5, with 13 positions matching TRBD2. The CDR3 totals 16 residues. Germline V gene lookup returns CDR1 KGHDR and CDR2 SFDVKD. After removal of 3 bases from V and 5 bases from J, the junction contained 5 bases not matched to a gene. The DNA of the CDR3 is TGTGCCACCAGTGATCCCGGACTAGCGGGGGCGGAGACCCAGTACTTC. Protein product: CATSDPGLAGAETQYF.

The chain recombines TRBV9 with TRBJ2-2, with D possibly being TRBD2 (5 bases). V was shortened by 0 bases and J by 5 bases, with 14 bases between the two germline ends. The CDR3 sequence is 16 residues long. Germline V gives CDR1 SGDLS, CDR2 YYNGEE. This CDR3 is CASSVGFGRGTGELFF. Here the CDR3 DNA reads TGTGCCAGCAGCGTAGGGTTTGGTCGAGGGACCGGGGAGCTGTTTTTT.

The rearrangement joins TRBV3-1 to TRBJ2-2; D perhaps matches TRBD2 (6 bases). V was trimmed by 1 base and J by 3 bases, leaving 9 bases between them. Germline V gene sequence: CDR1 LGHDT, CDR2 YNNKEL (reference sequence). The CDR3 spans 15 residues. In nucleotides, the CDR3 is TGTGCCAGCAGCCAAGGAACGGGGGACACCGGGGAGCTGTTTTTT. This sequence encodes CASSQGTGDTGELFF.

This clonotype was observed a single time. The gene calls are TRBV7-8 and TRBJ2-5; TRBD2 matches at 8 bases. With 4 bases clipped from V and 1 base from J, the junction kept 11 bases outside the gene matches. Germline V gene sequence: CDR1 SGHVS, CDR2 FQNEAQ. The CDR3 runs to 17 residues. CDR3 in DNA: TGTGCCAGCAGCTATATCGTGGCGGGGGGCCGCCAAGAGACCCAGTACTTC. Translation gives CASSYIVAGGRQETQYF. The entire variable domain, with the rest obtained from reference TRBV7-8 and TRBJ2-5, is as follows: GAGVSQSPRYKVAKRGQDVALRCDPISGHVSLFWYQQALGQGPEFLTYFQNEAQLDKSGLPSDRFFAERPEGSVSTLKIQRTQQEDSAVYLCASSYIVAGGRQETQYFGPGTRLLVL.

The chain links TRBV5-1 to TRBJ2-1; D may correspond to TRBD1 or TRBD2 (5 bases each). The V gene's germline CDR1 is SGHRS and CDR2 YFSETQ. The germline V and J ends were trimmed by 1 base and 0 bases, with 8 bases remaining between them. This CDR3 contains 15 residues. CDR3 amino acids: CASSLSGTSYNEQFF. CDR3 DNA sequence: TGCGCCAGCAGCTTGTCCGGGACCTCCTACAATGAGCAGTTCTTC. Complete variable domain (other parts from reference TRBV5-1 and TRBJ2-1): KAGVTQTPRYLIKTRGQQVTLSCSPISGHRSVSWYQQTPGQGLQFLFEYFSETQRNKGNFPGRFSGRQFSNSRSEMNVSTLELGDSALYLCASSLSGTSYNEQFFGPGTRLTVL.

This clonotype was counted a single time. CDR3 DNA: TGTGCCAGCAGTCCAAGCGCTGGAAACACCATATATTTT. Encoded protein: CASSPSAGNTIYF. The chain combines TRBV7-9 with TRBJ1-3; D gene uncertain. This CDR3 region has 13 residues. V was cut by 6 bases and J by 2 bases, with 8 bases left in between. Germline loops: CDR1 SEHNR, CDR2 FQNEAQ (reference sequence). Variable domain in full (rest from reference TRBV7-9 and TRBJ1-3): DTGVSQNPRHKITKRGQNVTFRCDPISEHNRLYWYRQTLGQGPEFLTYFQNEAQLEKSRLLSDRFSAERPKGSFSTLEIQRTEQGDSAMYLCASSPSAGNTIYFGEGSWLTVV.

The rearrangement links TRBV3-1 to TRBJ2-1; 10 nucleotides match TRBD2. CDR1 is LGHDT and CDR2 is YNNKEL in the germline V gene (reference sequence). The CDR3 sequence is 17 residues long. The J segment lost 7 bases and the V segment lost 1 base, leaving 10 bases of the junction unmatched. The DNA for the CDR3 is TGTGCCAGCAGCCAAGTTAAAAAGCGGGGGGGCCGGAATGAGCAGTTCTTC. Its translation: CASSQVKKRGGRNEQFF.

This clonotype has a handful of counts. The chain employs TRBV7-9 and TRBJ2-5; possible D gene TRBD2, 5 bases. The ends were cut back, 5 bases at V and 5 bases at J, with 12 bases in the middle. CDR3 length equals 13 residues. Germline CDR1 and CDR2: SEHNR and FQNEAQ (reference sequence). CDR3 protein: CASSPPGWETQYF. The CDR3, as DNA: TGTGCCAGCAGCCCACCGGGATGGGAGACCCAGTACTTC.

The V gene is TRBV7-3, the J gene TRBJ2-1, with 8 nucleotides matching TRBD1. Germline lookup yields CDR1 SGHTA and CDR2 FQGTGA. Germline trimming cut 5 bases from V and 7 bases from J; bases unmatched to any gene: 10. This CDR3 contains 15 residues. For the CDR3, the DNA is TGTGCCAGCAGCCTCCCCGGGACAGGCGGAAATGAGCAGTTCTTC. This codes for CASSLPGTGGNEQFF.

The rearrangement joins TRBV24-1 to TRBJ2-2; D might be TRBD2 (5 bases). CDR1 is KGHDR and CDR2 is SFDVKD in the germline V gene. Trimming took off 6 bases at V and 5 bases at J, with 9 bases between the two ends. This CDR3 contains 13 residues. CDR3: CATSSTRTGELFF. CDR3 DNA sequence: TGTGCCACCAGTTCCACTAGAACCGGGGAGCTGTTTTTT.

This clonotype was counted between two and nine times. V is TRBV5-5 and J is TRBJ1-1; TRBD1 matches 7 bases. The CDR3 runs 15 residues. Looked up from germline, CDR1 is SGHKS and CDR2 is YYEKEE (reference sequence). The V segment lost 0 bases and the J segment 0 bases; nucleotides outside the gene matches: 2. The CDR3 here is CASSLATGVNTEAFF. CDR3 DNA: TGTGCCAGCAGCTTGGCAACAGGGGTGAACACTGAAGCTTTCTTT.

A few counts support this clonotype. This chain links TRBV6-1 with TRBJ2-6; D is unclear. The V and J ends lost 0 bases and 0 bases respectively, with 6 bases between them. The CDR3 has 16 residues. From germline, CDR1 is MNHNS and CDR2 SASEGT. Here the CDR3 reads CASSEAASSGANVLTF. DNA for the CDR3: TGTGCCAGCAGTGAAGCGGCCAGCTCTGGGGCCAACGTCCTGACTTTC.

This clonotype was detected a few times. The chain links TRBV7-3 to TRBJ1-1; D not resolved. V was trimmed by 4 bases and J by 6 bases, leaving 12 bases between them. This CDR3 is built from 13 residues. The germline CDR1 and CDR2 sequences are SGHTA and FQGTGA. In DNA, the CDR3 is TGTGCCAGCAGCTCCGACGGACTCTCTGAAGCTTTCTTT. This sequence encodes CASSSDGLSEAFF. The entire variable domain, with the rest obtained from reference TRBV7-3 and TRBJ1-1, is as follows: GAGVSQTPSNKVTEKGKYVELRCDPISGHTALYWYRQSLGQGPEFLIYFQGTGAADDSGLPNDRFFAVRPEGSVSTLKIQRTERGDSAVYLCASSSDGLSEAFFGQGTRLTVV.

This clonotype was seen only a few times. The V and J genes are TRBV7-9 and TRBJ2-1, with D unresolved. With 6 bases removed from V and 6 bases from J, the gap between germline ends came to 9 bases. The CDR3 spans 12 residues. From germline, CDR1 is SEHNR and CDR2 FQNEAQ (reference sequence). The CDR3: CASRYESNEQFF. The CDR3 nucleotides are TGTGCCAGCAGATACGAGAGCAATGAGCAGTTCTTC.

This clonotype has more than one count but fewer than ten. The CDR3 nucleotides are TGTGCCACCAGGTCTCCTCAGGTCCAGGGCTTCACCGGGGAGCTGTTTTTT. This codes for CATRSPQVQGFTGELFF. The chain uses TRBV24-1 and TRBJ2-2; TRBD1 might be the D (5 bases). V dropped 7 bases and J dropped 4 bases, with 21 bases sitting between them. The CDR3 consists of 17 residues. The V gene's germline CDR1 is KGHDR and CDR2 SFDVKD.

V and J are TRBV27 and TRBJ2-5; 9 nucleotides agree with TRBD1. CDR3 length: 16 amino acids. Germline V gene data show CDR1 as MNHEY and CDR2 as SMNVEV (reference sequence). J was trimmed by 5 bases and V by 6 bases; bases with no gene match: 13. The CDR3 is CASRGFTGGWEETQYF. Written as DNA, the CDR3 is TGTGCCAGCAGAGGATTTACAGGGGGCTGGGAGGAGACCCAGTACTTC.

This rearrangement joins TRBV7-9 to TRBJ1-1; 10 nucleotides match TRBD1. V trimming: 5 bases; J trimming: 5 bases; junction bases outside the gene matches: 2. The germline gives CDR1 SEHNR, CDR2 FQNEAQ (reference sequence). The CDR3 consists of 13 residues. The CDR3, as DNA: TGTGCCAGCAGCGACAGGGGGCAAACTGAAGCTTTCTTT. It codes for CASSDRGQTEAFF. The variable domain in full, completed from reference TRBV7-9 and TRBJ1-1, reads DTGVSQNPRHKITKRGQNVTFRCDPISEHNRLYWYRQTLGQGPEFLTYFQNEAQLEKSRLLSDRFSAERPKGSFSTLEIQRTEQGDSAMYLCASSDRGQTEAFFGQGTRLTVV.

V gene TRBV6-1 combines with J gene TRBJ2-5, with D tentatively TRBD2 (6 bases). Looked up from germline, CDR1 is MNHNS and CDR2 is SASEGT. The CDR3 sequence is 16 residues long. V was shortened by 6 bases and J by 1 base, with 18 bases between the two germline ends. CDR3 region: CASRGLGASAQETQYF. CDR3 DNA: TGTGCCAGCAGGGGGCTAGGGGCTAGCGCCCAAGAGACCCAGTACTTC.

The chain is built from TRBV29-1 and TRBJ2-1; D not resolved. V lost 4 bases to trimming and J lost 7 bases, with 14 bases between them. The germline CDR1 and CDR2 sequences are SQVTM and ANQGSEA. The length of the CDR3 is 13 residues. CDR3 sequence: CSVGLLAGNEQFF. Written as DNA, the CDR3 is TGCAGCGTTGGGTTACTGGCTGGGAATGAGCAGTTCTTC.

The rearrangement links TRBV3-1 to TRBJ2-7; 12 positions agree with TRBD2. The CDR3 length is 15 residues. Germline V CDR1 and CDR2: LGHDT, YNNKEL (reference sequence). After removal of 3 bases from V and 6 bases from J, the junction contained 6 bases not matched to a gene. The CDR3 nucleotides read TGTGCCAGCAGCCACCGCGGACTAGCGGGAACCGAGCAGTACTTC. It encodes CASSHRGLAGTEQYF.